These 3 T cell receptor beta chains came from one sample sequenced in a study of vaccination effects on CD4 cells after COVID-19. Before sequencing, viral peptide pools were used by the ViraFEST assay to expand antigen-specific CD4+ T cells. The authors isolated CD4+ T cells after around 11 days of culture. SARS-CoV-2 infected the person between March and December 2020, as confirmed by PCR. Profiled with immunoSEQ multiplex PCR; TCRdb holds only in-frame clones, not every one. The table shows 30,000 or so clones, with just over 70% occurring only once. No antigen has been identified for these receptors. Sequenced material: CD4+ T cells from PBMCs cultured with a peptide pool, taken before COVID-19 vaccination. Source of these receptors: a human donor who had a prior SARS-CoV-2 infection.

The J gene is TRBJ2-4, the V gene TRBV30; 8 bases line up with TRBD1. Germline V gene sequence: CDR1 GTSNPN, CDR2 SVGIG (reference sequence). Unmatched junction bases numbered 4, after V lost 3 bases and J lost 3 bases. The CDR3 sequence is 14 residues long. The CDR3: CAWSPGQGKNIQYF. CDR3 in DNA: TGTGCCTGGAGCCCAGGACAGGGCAAAAACATTCAGTACTTC. Filled out from reference TRBV30 and TRBJ2-4, the complete variable domain reads SQTIHQWPATLVQPVGSPLSLECTVEGTSNPNLYWYRQAAGRGLQLLFYSVGIGQISSEVPQNLSASRPQDRQFILSSKKLLLSDSGFYLCAWSPGQGKNIQYFGAGTRLSVL.

The chain has TRBV5-4 and TRBJ1-1; D is perhaps TRBD1 (6 bases). The CDR3 sequence is 14 residues long. Germline V gives CDR1 SGHNT, CDR2 YYREEE (reference sequence). Trimming took off 4 bases at V and 0 bases at J, with 10 bases between the two ends. The DNA for the CDR3 is TGTGCCAGCAGCATGAGGGGGGTGAACACTGAAGCTTTCTTT. This sequence encodes CASSMRGVNTEAFF.

This rearrangement joins TRBV7-2 to TRBJ1-1, with D unclear. CDR3 length: 13 residues. Trimming left V 5 bases short and J 5 bases short, with 12 bases between. Germline V lookup: CDR1 SGHTA, CDR2 FQGNSA. This CDR3 reads CASSAHPGTEAFF. The CDR3 bases are TGTGCCAGCAGCGCACACCCGGGGACTGAAGCTTTCTTT.